Shown below are 23 T cell receptor beta chains from a single sample sequenced in a study of T cell repertoires in cytomegalovirus infection. Each CDR3 protein is one row after TCRdb ran MiXCR on the reads. The sample yields 750,000 to 900,000 distinct CDR3 sequences, 25% to 30% seen once. These receptors' antigens are unknown. Sequences were derived from cultured CD8+ T cells from PBMCs, sampled from culture after CMV antigen stimulation. Source of these receptors: a human donor in good health (CMV status not recorded). Some clones in this sample may be carry-over from other donors' samples.

This clonotype has only a few counts. The chain is built from TRBV12-3 or TRBV12-4 and TRBJ2-1, with 9 bases lining up with TRBD1. V was pared by 7 bases and J by 8 bases, with 6 bases of the junction left unmatched. This CDR3 is built from 13 residues. The CDR3 reads CASTTTGGHEQFF. The CDR3 nucleotides read TGTGCCAGCACTACGACAGGGGGTCATGAGCAGTTCTTC.

J is TRBJ2-7 and V is TRBV24-1; D unclear. V lost 7 bases and J 1 base, leaving 13 bases between the germline ends. The germline V gene has CDR1 KGHDR and CDR2 SFDVKD. The CDR3 covers 14 residues. CDR3 loop: CATRWTEYSYEQYF. CDR3 nucleotide sequence: TGTGCCACCAGATGGACCGAATATTCCTACGAGCAGTACTTC.

The chain links TRBV7-9 to TRBJ2-3, with TRBD2 matching 8 bases. Germline lookup yields CDR1 SEHNR and CDR2 FQNEAQ (reference sequence). This CDR3 is 16 amino acids long. J gave up 2 bases and V 5 bases, and 9 bases lay outside the gene matches. Here the CDR3 DNA reads TGTGCCAGCAGCCCCGAGCGGGGGCCCGACACAGATACGCAGTATTTT. Translating it yields CASSPERGPDTDTQYF.

The genes are TRBV6-8 and TRBJ2-2, with D tentatively TRBD1 (5 bases). V lost 6 bases and J 7 bases, leaving 9 bases between the germline ends. Germline CDR1 MNHGY, CDR2 SAAAGT. This CDR3 is built from 12 residues. The CDR3 is CASRSGYGELFF. The CDR3 DNA follows: TGTGCCAGCAGGTCAGGGTACGGGGAGCTGTTTTTT.

The V gene is TRBV19, the J gene TRBJ1-1, with D possibly TRBD1 on 6 matching bases. V lost 3 bases to trimming and J lost 4 bases, with 9 bases between them. CDR1 LNHDA and CDR2 SQIVND come from the germline V gene (reference sequence). This CDR3 is built from 13 residues. CDR3 DNA sequence: TGTGCCAGTAGTATTCCAGGGGCCACTGAAGCTTTCTTT. Translating it yields CASSIPGATEAFF.

V usage is TRBV20-1 and J usage is TRBJ1-1; 7 bases map to TRBD1. The CDR3 extends over 14 amino acids. The J segment lost 4 bases and the V segment lost 6 bases, leaving 11 bases of the junction unmatched. Germline V gene data show CDR1 as DFQATT and CDR2 as SNEGSKA (reference sequence). The CDR3 DNA sequence: TGCAGTGCCACCCGCGACAGGGCTCTCACTGAAGCTTTCTTT. It codes for CSATRDRALTEAFF.

In this sample, this clonotype turned up a few times. The rearrangement links TRBV2 to TRBJ2-7, with 12 bases identical to TRBD1. Looked up from germline, CDR1 is SNHLY and CDR2 is FYNNEI. The CDR3 has 16 amino acids. J gave up 5 bases and V 3 bases, and 8 bases lay outside the gene matches. CDR3 DNA sequence: TGTGCCAGCAGTGACCCCGGGACAGGGGGCGCGGACGAGCAGTACTTC. Translation: CASSDPGTGGADEQYF.

This clonotype has a count of ten or more. The chain uses TRBV19 and TRBJ2-1; D unresolved. Germline CDR1 is LNHDA and CDR2 is SQIVND (reference sequence). CDR3 length equals 11 residues. V was pared by 3 bases and J by 5 bases, with 2 bases between. This CDR3 is CASSMNNEQFF. The DNA of the CDR3 is TGTGCCAGTAGTATGAACAATGAGCAGTTCTTC.

This chain links TRBV19 with TRBJ1-2; D ambiguous. The CDR3 extends over 15 amino acids. Trimming took off 4 bases at V and 1 base at J, with 13 bases between the two ends. Germline CDR1 reads LNHDA; CDR2 reads SQIVND (reference sequence). CDR3 DNA sequence: TGTGCCAGTAGTACTGGATGGCTACTTAACTATGGCTACACCTTC. Residues: CASSTGWLLNYGYTF.

V gene TRBV6-2 or TRBV6-3 combines with J gene TRBJ2-6; 7 bases are shared with TRBD1. V dropped 7 bases and J dropped 1; count of bases not matched to a gene: 10. Germline V gives CDR1 MNHEY, CDR2 SVGEGT. The CDR3 covers 17 residues. This CDR3 reads CASTLPRQGSGANVLTF. The CDR3 coding sequence is TGTGCCAGCACCCTCCCCCGACAGGGTTCTGGGGCCAACGTCCTGACTTTC.

At least ten counts were recorded for this clonotype. This chain uses TRBV11-1 with TRBJ1-5, with no clear D. Germline V gives CDR1 SGHAT, CDR2 FQDESV (reference sequence). The CDR3 runs 13 residues. The V and J ends lost 5 bases and 0 bases respectively, with 5 bases between them. The DNA of the CDR3 is TGTGCCAGCAGCACCTATAGCAATCAGCCCCAGCATTTT. Residues: CASSTYSNQPQHF.

The chain employs TRBV20-1 and TRBJ1-2, with D perhaps TRBD1 (6 bases). The V and J ends lost 6 bases and 6 bases respectively, with 17 bases between them. The CDR3 covers 13 residues. The germline CDR1 and CDR2 sequences are DFQATT and SNEGSKA (reference sequence). The CDR3 reads CSARWGAGHGYTF. Written as DNA, the CDR3 is TGCAGTGCCCGGTGGGGGGCAGGGCATGGCTACACCTTC.

This clonotype was detected only a few times. The chain is built from TRBV20-1 and TRBJ2-5; 15 bases are shared with TRBD2. The germline V gene encodes CDR1 DFQATT and CDR2 SNEGSKA (reference sequence). CDR3 length: 13 amino acids. CDR3 sequence (DNA): TGCAGCGGACTAGCGGGGGGGCAGGAGACCCAGTACTTC. This sequence encodes CSGLAGGQETQYF.

This clonotype was seen at least ten times. The chain recombines TRBV6-1 with TRBJ2-3, with 8 bases aligning to TRBD1. Trimming cost V 4 bases and J 0 bases; bases outside gene matches: 12. The CDR3 runs 18 residues. CDR1 is MNHNS and CDR2 is SASEGT in the germline V gene. The CDR3 sequence: CASSAPRGPQASTDTQYF. The CDR3 DNA reads as TGTGCCAGCAGTGCTCCCAGGGGGCCACAAGCTAGCACAGATACGCAGTATTTT.

This CDR3 is CAISDTGQGHNSPLHF. The DNA for the CDR3 is TGTGCCATCAGTGATACTGGACAGGGTCATAATTCACCCCTCCACTTT. The rearrangement links TRBV10-3 to TRBJ1-6; the match to TRBD1 covers 8 bases. The CDR3 contains 16 residues. Germline V CDR1 and CDR2: ENHRY, SYGVKD. V lost 3 bases, J lost 5 bases, and 6 bases stayed unmatched.

The rearrangement links TRBV7-9 to TRBJ2-2; D unclear. Germline V gives CDR1 SEHNR, CDR2 FQNEAQ (reference sequence). The CDR3 has 17 residues. With 4 bases removed from V and 3 bases from J, the gap between germline ends came to 18 bases. DNA for the CDR3: TGTGCCAGCAGCTCCCTCCTCATCTCTGTTGACACCGGGGAGCTGTTTTTT. As protein: CASSSLLISVDTGELFF. Looking up the rest from reference TRBV7-9 and TRBJ2-2 gives the full variable domain: DTGVSQNPRHKITKRGQNVTFRCDPISEHNRLYWYRQTLGQGPEFLTYFQNEAQLEKSRLLSDRFSAERPKGSFSTLEIQRTEQGDSAMYLCASSSLLISVDTGELFFGEGSRLTVL.

This clonotype turned up a few times. The V and J genes are TRBV28 and TRBJ1-5; D call uncertain. Germline assignment: CDR1 MDHEN and CDR2 SYDVKM. Trimming took off 7 bases at V and 2 bases at J, with 9 bases between the two ends. This CDR3 is built from 13 residues. This CDR3 reads CASTNGRNQPQHF. As DNA, the CDR3 is TGTGCCAGCACCAACGGCCGCAATCAGCCCCAGCATTTT.

The chain links TRBV5-4 to TRBJ2-1; 11 bases match TRBD1. The germline gives CDR1 SGHNT, CDR2 YYREEE (reference sequence). With 3 bases clipped from V and 7 bases from J, the junction kept 6 bases outside the gene matches. The CDR3 has 15 amino acids. The CDR3 region is CASSSLGQGENEQFF. DNA for the CDR3: TGTGCCAGCAGCTCCCTGGGACAGGGGGAGAATGAGCAGTTCTTC.

In this sample, this clonotype turned up a few times. The chain employs TRBV5-6 and TRBJ2-7, with a tentative D call TRBD2 (5 bases). The CDR3 covers 15 residues. The germline CDR1 and CDR2 sequences are SGHDT and YYEEEE. The V gene lost 4 bases and the J gene lost 2 bases, with 16 bases spanning the gap. The CDR3 region has the DNA TGTGCCAGCAGCCCACTAGAGACGGGTACCTACGAGCAGTACTTC. It specifies CASSPLETGTYEQYF.

The chain recombines TRBV15 with TRBJ2-1, with unresolved D. Germline V gives CDR1 LNHNV, CDR2 YYDKDF (reference sequence). Trimming stripped 0 bases from V and 5 bases from J, with 14 bases between. The CDR3 contains 16 residues. The CDR3 loop reads CATSRDGPGSDNEQFF. The CDR3 nucleotides read TGTGCCACCAGCAGAGATGGGCCCGGCTCTGACAATGAGCAGTTCTTC.

The gene calls are TRBV6-1 and TRBJ2-7, with D possibly matching TRBD2 (7 bases). The CDR3 contains 15 residues. The V end was cut by 3 bases, the J end by 0 bases, with 12 bases between. Germline V CDR1 and CDR2: MNHNS, SASEGT. This chain's CDR3 is CASSESAGASYEQYF. The CDR3 nucleotides are TGTGCCAGCAGTGAGTCGGCGGGGGCCTCCTACGAGCAGTACTTC.

This clonotype was observed a handful of times. This chain links TRBV12-3 or TRBV12-4 with TRBJ2-1; TRBD2 aligns across 8 bases. V was clipped by 4 bases and J by 7 bases; unmatched bases: 15. CDR3 length: 17 residues. CDR3 bases: TGTGCCAGCAGTTCCGCGCCCCAACTAGCGGTTAAGAATGAGCAGTTCTTC. Translated: CASSSAPQLAVKNEQFF.

This rearrangement joins TRBV11-2 to TRBJ2-7; 9 bases agree with TRBD2. This CDR3 contains 15 residues. J lost 2 bases, V lost 4 bases, and 6 bases had no gene match. Germline CDR1 is SGHAT and CDR2 is FQNNGV. The CDR3 is CASSSLAGVAYEQYV. The DNA of the CDR3 is TGTGCCAGCAGCTCTTTAGCGGGGGTGGCCTACGAGCAGTACGTC.